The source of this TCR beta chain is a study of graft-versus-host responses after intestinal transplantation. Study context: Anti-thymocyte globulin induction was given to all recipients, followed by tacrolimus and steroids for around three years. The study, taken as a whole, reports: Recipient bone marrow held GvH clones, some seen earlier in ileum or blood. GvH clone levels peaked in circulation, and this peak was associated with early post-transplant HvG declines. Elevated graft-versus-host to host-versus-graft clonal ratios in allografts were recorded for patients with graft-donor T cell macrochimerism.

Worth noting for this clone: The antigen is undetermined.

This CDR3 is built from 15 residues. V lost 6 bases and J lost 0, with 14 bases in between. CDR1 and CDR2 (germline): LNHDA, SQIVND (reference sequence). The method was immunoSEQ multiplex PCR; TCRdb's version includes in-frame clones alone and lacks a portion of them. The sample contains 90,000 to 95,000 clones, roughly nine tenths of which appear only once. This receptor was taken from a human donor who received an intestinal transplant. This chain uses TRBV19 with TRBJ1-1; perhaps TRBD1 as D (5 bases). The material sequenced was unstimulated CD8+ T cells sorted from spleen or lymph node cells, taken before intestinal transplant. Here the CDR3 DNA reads TGTGCCAGTAGCCAGATGACAGACCTGAACACTGAAGCTTTCTTT. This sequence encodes CASSQMTDLNTEAFF. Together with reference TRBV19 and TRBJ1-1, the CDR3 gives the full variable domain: DGGITQSPKYLFRKEGQNVTLSCEQNLNHDAMYWYRQDPGQGLRLIYYSQIVNDFQKGDIAEGYSVSREKKESFPLTVTSAQKNPTAFYLCASSQMTDLNTEAFFGQGTRLTVV.